This T cell receptor (beta chain) is from a study of T cell responses to AZD1222 COVID-19 vaccine. Study-wide results and limits: Reportedly, nearly half of unique spike TCRs recognized epitopes outside B.1.351/B.1.1.7 mutations.

Remarks on this clone: Antigen unknown.

Clones were sequenced by immunoSEQ multiplex PCR, and TCRdb holds only the in-frame ones, with some missing. The data contain more than 90,000 clones, about 86% of them singletons. Sequencing was performed on peripheral blood, taken on day 0 of AZD1222 vaccination. The receptor's source is an adult in good health.

The CDR3 bases are TGTGCCAGCAGCCTCCTAGCGGGAGGGGACCCCGTCTACAATGAGCAGTTCTTC. It is translated as CASSLLAGGDPVYNEQFF. The chain links TRBV7-2 to TRBJ2-1, with 12 nucleotides matching TRBD2. J lost 3 bases, V lost 5 bases, and 11 bases had no gene match. This CDR3 has 18 residues. Germline CDR1 reads SGHTA; CDR2 reads FQGNSA.